This TCR beta chain comes out of a study of T cells in Graves' hyperthyroidism and ophthalmopathy. Study-level information: Any treatment followed the collection of peripheral blood at initial diagnosis. Study-wide results and limits: The majority of expanded thyroid clonotypes above 0.001 also appeared in blood.

CDR3 size: 14 residues. Per germline, CDR1 SGHAT and CDR2 FQNNGV. Trimming stripped 4 bases from V and 4 bases from J, with 14 bases between. This clonotype was seen ten or more times. Its antigen is unknown. Template material for amplifying TCR beta CDR3 regions consisted of RNA transcripts. Researchers ran a first-round RT-PCR on the TCR CDR3 using the HTBI primer set. Each CDR3 protein gets one entry after TCRdb re-called the multiplex PCR reads with MiXCR. The sample includes 530,000 or so distinct CDR3 sequences, about 15% seen only once; the top ten take approximately 16%. Specimen: blood. The TCR comes from a woman aged 18 to 35 with Graves' ophthalmopathy. The genes are TRBV11-2 and TRBJ2-7; tentatively, D is TRBD1 (5 bases). The CDR3 reads CASSSQGAGYEQYF. The CDR3 nucleotides are TGTGCCAGCAGCTCGCAGGGTGCAGGTTACGAGCAGTACTTC. Variable domain in full (rest from reference TRBV11-2 and TRBJ2-7): EAGVAQSPRYKIIEKRQSVAFWCNPISGHATLYWYQQILGQGPKLLIQFQNNGVVDDSQLPKDRFSAERLKGVDSTLKIQPAKLEDSAVYLCASSSQGAGYEQYFGPGTRLTVT.